A selection of T cell receptor beta chains follows, all from one sample in a study of blood T cell repertoires in COVID-19. Sequencing was performed with immunoSEQ multiplex PCR; in TCRdb, only in-frame clones are kept and a portion is missing. The sample contains 310,000 or so clones, about nine tenths of which appear only once. The sample was peripheral blood. These receptors were taken from a young woman with COVID-19, enrolled during active disease. CDR3s include the opening cysteine and the closing phenylalanine or tryptophan. D genes are given only for firm matches. For some rows the clone size is stated as once, few or many, or as a class when expanded; others skip it.

d_gene | j_gene | abundance | len | v_gene | CDR3aa | CDR3nt
NA | TRBJ1-6 | NA | 16 | TRBV30 | CAWSVRLTDPSSPLHF | TGTGCCTGGAGTGTACGGTTAACAGACCCATCCTCACCCCTCCACTTT
TRBD2 | TRBJ2-7 | NA | 15 | TRBV5-5 | CASSVLAGGPREQYF | TGTGCCAGCAGCGTACTAGCGGGAGGGCCCCGAGAGCAGTACTTC
TRBD1 | TRBJ2-7 | NA | 14 | TRBV5-1 | CASSPQGADYEQYF | TGCGCCAGCAGCCCCCAGGGGGCGGACTACGAGCAGTACTTC
NA | TRBJ1-2 | NA | 12 | TRBV6-5 | CASSYRTGGYTF | TGTGCCAGCAGTTACCGAACGGGAGGCTACACCTTC
NA | TRBJ2-1 | NA | 15 | TRBV7-8 | CASSLAVGGYNEQFF | TGTGCCAGCAGCTTAGCCGTCGGTGGTTACAATGAGCAGTTCTTC
TRBD2 | TRBJ2-5 | once | 16 | TRBV18 | CASSPPTSWYQETQYF | TGTGCCAGCTCACCACCGACTAGCTGGTACCAAGAGACCCAGTACTTC
TRBD1 | TRBJ1-2 | NA | 13 | TRBV24-1 | CATSPGQGYGYTF | TGTGCCACCAGTCCGGGACAGGGTTATGGCTACACCTTC
NA | TRBJ2-6 | NA | 13 | TRBV11-2 | CASALGLANVLTF | TGTGCCAGCGCCCTAGGTCTGGCCAACGTCCTGACTTTC
TRBD2 | TRBJ2-1 | NA | 15 | TRBV7-2 | CASRQRELPYNEQFF | TGTGCCAGCAGGCAGCGGGAGTTACCCTACAATGAGCAGTTCTTC
NA | TRBJ1-5 | NA | 17 | TRBV5-8 | CASSLTRQIGGNQPQHF | TGTGCCAGCAGCTTGACTCGGCAGATAGGAGGCAATCAGCCCCAGCATTTT
NA | TRBJ2-7 | NA | 14 | TRBV3-1/TRBV3-2 | CASSQRRAGYEQYF | TGTGCCAGCAGCCAACGGCGGGCCGGGTACGAGCAGTACTTC
TRBD1 | TRBJ1-5 | NA | 15 | TRBV15 | CATSRVTGADQPQHF | TGTGCCACCAGCAGAGTGACAGGGGCCGATCAGCCCCAGCATTTT
NA | TRBJ2-1 | NA | 13 | TRBV6-5 | CASSPRQGNEQFF | TGTGCCAGCAGTCCCCGCCAGGGCAATGAGCAGTTCTTC
TRBD1 | TRBJ1-6 | NA | 14 | TRBV5-1 | CASSSGTENSPLHF | TGCGCCAGCAGCTCGGGGACAGAGAATTCACCCCTCCACTTT
TRBD2 | TRBJ2-2 | NA | 18 | TRBV2 | CASSESFAGGPRPGELFF | TGTGCCAGCAGTGAAAGTTTCGCGGGAGGGCCTCGTCCCGGGGAGCTGTTTTTT
NA | TRBJ1-1 | NA | 14 | TRBV9 | CASSVLGQGAEAFF | TGTGCCAGCAGCGTCCTTGGGCAGGGTGCTGAAGCTTTCTTT
NA | TRBJ1-2 | once | 13 | TRBV7-9 | CASSLELDYGYTF | TGTGCCAGCAGTCTAGAGTTAGACTATGGCTACACCTTC
TRBD1 | TRBJ1-2 | NA | 13 | TRBV28 | CASRRQGYYGYTF | TGTGCCAGCAGGCGACAGGGGTACTATGGCTACACCTTC
NA | TRBJ1-4 | few | 18 | TRBV18 | CASSRTTGSPVTNEKLFF | TGTGCCAGCTCACGAACCACCGGGAGCCCTGTAACTAATGAAAAACTGTTTTTT
NA | TRBJ2-1 | NA | 13 | TRBV24-1 | CATSETSRAGLFF | TGTGCCACCAGTGAGACGTCCAGGGCGGGGCTGTTCTTC
NA | TRBJ1-5 | NA | 16 | TRBV15 | CATSRDPGEGNQPQHF | TGTGCCACCAGCAGAGATCCGGGTGAGGGCAATCAGCCCCAGCATTTT
NA | TRBJ1-1 | NA | 13 | TRBV30 | CAWSVLQNTEAFF | TGTGCCTGGAGTGTACTTCAGAACACTGAAGCTTTCTTT
TRBD2 | TRBJ2-1 | NA | 15 | TRBV6-4 | CASSRGGLRGNEQFF | TGTGCCAGCAGTCGGGGGGGGCTGAGAGGCAATGAGCAGTTCTTC
TRBD2 | TRBJ2-2 | NA | 14 | TRBV7-9 | CASRREGNTGELFF | TGTGCCAGCCGGCGGGAGGGAAACACCGGGGAGCTGTTTTTT
TRBD1 | TRBJ1-1 | NA | 13 | TRBV18 | CASSTDRAAEAFF | TGTGCCAGCTCAACAGACAGGGCGGCTGAAGCTTTCTTT
NA | TRBJ2-7 | NA | 15 | TRBV6-5 | CASSSVQVNRNEQYF | TGTGCCAGCAGTTCAGTACAGGTAAACCGGAACGAGCAGTACTTC
NA | TRBJ1-1 | NA | 13 | TRBV4-1 | CASSQGRGGEAFF | TGCGCCAGCAGCCAAGGGAGGGGGGGTGAAGCTTTCTTT
NA | TRBJ2-1 | NA | 15 | TRBV7-6 | CASSLAASSYNEQFF | TGTGCCAGCAGCTTAGCAGCGAGCTCCTACAATGAGCAGTTCTTC
TRBD1 | TRBJ2-4 | NA | 14 | TRBV10-3 | CAIRSDRAKNIQYF | TGTGCCATCAGGTCGGACAGGGCCAAAAACATTCAGTACTTC
NA | TRBJ2-3 | NA | 14 | TRBV5-4 | CASSSRRGTDTQYF | TGTGCCAGCAGCTCACGAAGGGGGACAGATACGCAGTATTTT
NA | TRBJ1-4 | NA | 15 | TRBV5-1 | CASSPWGGTNEKLFF | TGCGCCAGCAGCCCCTGGGGGGGAACTAATGAAAAACTGTTTTTT
TRBD2 | TRBJ2-1 | NA | 16 | TRBV7-9 | CASSLVGGRASDEQFF | TGTGCCAGCAGCTTAGTCGGCGGGAGGGCCTCAGATGAGCAGTTCTTC
NA | TRBJ2-1 | NA | 14 | TRBV15 | CATSRGQMRNEQFF | TGTGCCACCAGCAGGGGGCAGATGCGGAATGAGCAGTTCTTC
NA | TRBJ2-5 | once | 12 | TRBV3-1/TRBV3-2 | CASSQARETQYF | TGTGCCAGCAGCCAAGCCCGAGAGACCCAGTACTTC
NA | TRBJ1-2 | NA | 13 | TRBV18 | CASSPGPSYGYTF | TGTGCCAGCTCACCAGGGCCCTCCTATGGCTACACCTTC
NA | TRBJ2-1 | NA | 12 | TRBV19 | CASRGLFNEQFF | TGTGCCAGCCGGGGACTCTTCAATGAGCAGTTCTTC
NA | TRBJ2-7 | NA | 15 | TRBV6-2/TRBV6-3 | CASSYGVTGAYEQYF | TGTGCCAGCAGTTACGGCGTGACAGGCGCCTACGAGCAGTACTTC
TRBD1 | TRBJ2-1 | NA | 15 | TRBV29-1 | CSVETGGSTNNEQFF | TGCAGCGTGGAGACAGGGGGGAGTACGAACAATGAGCAGTTCTTC
TRBD2 | TRBJ2-7 | few | 17 | TRBV2 | CASSEALQASGNYEQYF | TGTGCCAGCAGTGAAGCGCTTCAGGCTAGCGGGAACTACGAGCAGTACTTC
TRBD2 | TRBJ2-3 | NA | 18 | TRBV11-2 | CASSSKVLAGLSTDTQYF | TGTGCCAGCAGCTCGAAAGTGCTAGCGGGGTTGAGCACAGATACGCAGTATTTT
NA | TRBJ2-7 | once | 14 | TRBV19 | CASSLFGGPYEQYF | TGTGCCAGTAGTTTGTTCGGAGGCCCCTACGAGCAGTACTTC
TRBD1 | TRBJ2-1 | NA | 15 | TRBV28 | CASTPGGMAYNEQFF | TGTGCCAGCACCCCAGGGGGAATGGCCTACAATGAGCAGTTCTTC
NA | TRBJ1-2 | NA | 14 | TRBV3-1/TRBV3-2 | CASSQDAGQHGYTF | TGTGCCAGCAGCCAAGACGCAGGGCAGCATGGCTACACCTTC
NA | TRBJ2-7 | once | 13 | TRBV7-9 | CASSRDSYSEQYF | TGTGCCAGCAGCCGGGACTCTTACTCCGAGCAGTACTTC
TRBD1 | TRBJ2-7 | NA | 14 | TRBV4-1 | CASSPNRGSYEQYF | TGCGCCAGCAGCCCGAACAGGGGATCCTACGAGCAGTACTTC